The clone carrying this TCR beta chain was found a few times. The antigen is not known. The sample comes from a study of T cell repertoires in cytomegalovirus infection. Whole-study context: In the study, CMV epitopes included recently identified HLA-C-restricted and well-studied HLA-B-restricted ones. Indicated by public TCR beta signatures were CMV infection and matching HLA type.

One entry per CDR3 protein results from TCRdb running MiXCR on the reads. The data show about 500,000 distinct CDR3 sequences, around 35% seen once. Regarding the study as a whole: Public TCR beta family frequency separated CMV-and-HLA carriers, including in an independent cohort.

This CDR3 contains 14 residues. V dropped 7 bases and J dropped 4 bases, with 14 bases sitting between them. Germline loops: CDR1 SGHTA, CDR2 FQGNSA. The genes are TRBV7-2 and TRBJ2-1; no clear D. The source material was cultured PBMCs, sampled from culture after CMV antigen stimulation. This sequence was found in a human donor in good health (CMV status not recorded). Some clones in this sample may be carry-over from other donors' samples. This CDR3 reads CASTLTVEYNEQFF. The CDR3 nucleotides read TGTGCCAGCACCCTGACGGTTGAGTACAATGAGCAGTTCTTC. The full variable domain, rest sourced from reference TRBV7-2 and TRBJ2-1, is GAGVSQSPSNKVTEKGKDVELRCDPISGHTALYWYRQSLGQGLEFLIYFQGNSAPDKSGLPSDRFSAERTGGSVSTLTIQRTQQEDSAVYLCASTLTVEYNEQFFGPGTRLTVL.